One and the same sample provided the 20 T cell receptor beta chains below, sequenced in a study of shared clonotypes between healthy human individuals. Assay used: immunoSEQ multiplex PCR; TCRdb lists only in-frame clones, some missing. Here the sample spans 2 million to 2.5 million clones, about 94% being singletons. Source material: naive CD4+ T cells sorted from blood. Sample subset: CD45RA+ positively selected. These receptors were taken from a man younger than 35 in good health.

The chain carries TRBV7-9 and TRBJ1-1, with D possibly being TRBD1 (6 bases). Looked up from germline, CDR1 is SEHNR and CDR2 is FQNEAQ (reference sequence). V was pared by 4 bases and J by 7 bases, with 10 bases between. This CDR3 has 12 amino acids. CDR3 sequence reads: CASSYRGLEAFF. The CDR3 DNA is TGTGCCAGCAGCTATCGGGGGCTTGAAGCTTTCTTT.

The chain combines TRBV6-1 with TRBJ1-1; D is perhaps TRBD1 (5 bases). The germline V and J ends were trimmed by 4 bases and 11 bases, with 20 bases remaining between them. In germline, CDR1 is MNHNS, CDR2 SASEGT. The CDR3 is made up of 14 amino acids. The CDR3 spells CASSVLGDRSVAFF. CDR3 in DNA: TGTGCCAGCAGTGTACTAGGGGACCGCAGTGTTGCTTTCTTT.

The V and J genes are TRBV19 and TRBJ2-7; D not resolved. Germline V gene data show CDR1 as LNHDA and CDR2 as SQIVND (reference sequence). Trimming pared 8 bases from V and 2 bases from J, leaving 10 bases between. The CDR3 is 12 amino acids. CDR3 protein: CASSDRTYEQYF. CDR3 DNA sequence: TGTGCCAGTTCTGATAGAACCTACGAGCAGTACTTC.

The rearrangement uses TRBV4-1 and TRBJ2-7; 8 nucleotides agree with TRBD1. The V gene end was trimmed by 1 base and the J gene end by 1 base; junction bases not matched to a gene: 3. CDR1 and CDR2 (germline): MGHRA, YSYEKL. CDR3 size: 15 residues. The CDR3: CASSQGRTGSYEQYF. The CDR3 nucleotides read TGCGCCAGCAGCCAAGGCCGGACAGGGTCCTACGAGCAGTACTTC.

The gene calls are TRBV6-5 and TRBJ2-7; TRBD1 matches at 12 bases. This CDR3 is 14 amino acids long. The germline gives CDR1 MNHEY, CDR2 SVGAGI. V shed 6 bases and J 6 bases; nucleotides not matched to a gene: 6. The CDR3, as DNA: TGTGCCAGCAGCCGGGACAGGGGGCTGGTCGAGCAGTACTTC. Its translation is CASSRDRGLVEQYF.

The CDR3 protein is CASRFKGGGPTDTQYF. The CDR3 bases are TGTGCAAGTCGCTTTAAAGGCGGGGGGCCCACAGATACGCAGTATTTT. The rearrangement links TRBV12-2 to TRBJ2-3; TRBD2 is taken as the D call from the table, unchecked against the DNA. TRBV12-2 is recorded as a pseudogene. The CDR3 contains 16 residues.

J is TRBJ2-1 and V is TRBV29-1; a weak D match, TRBD1 (8 bases). The germline gives CDR1 SQVTM, CDR2 ANQGSEA. The CDR3 has 13 residues. Trimming removed 7 bases from V and 7 bases from J, with 17 bases in between. The DNA for the CDR3 is TGCAGCGCGATAGGACAGGGAGGGAATGAGCAGTTCTTC. Protein sequence: CSAIGQGGNEQFF.

The rearrangement joins TRBV5-1 to TRBJ1-2; TRBD1 might be the D (5 bases). CDR3 length: 13 amino acids. The germline V and J ends were trimmed by 6 bases and 0 bases, with 9 bases remaining between them. CDR1 and CDR2 from the germline V gene are SGHRS and YFSETQ. Here the CDR3 DNA reads TGCGCCAGCACTGACAGAGCTAACTATGGCTACACCTTC. Protein sequence: CASTDRANYGYTF.

The CDR3 DNA sequence: TGTGCCAGTACGACAGGGGCTGGAAACACCATATATTTT. This encodes CASTTGAGNTIYF. This chain uses TRBV10-3 with TRBJ1-3; TRBD1 matches 8 bases. Germline lookup yields CDR1 ENHRY and CDR2 SYGVKD. The CDR3 has 13 residues. V was pared by 10 bases and J by 2 bases, with 4 bases of the junction left unmatched.

This rearrangement joins TRBV5-8 to TRBJ1-1; a possible D gene is TRBD1 (6 bases). The CDR3 contains 14 residues. The germline V and J ends were trimmed by 3 bases and 1 base, with 10 bases remaining between them. CDR1 is SGHTS, CDR2 YDEGEE, per germline. Here the CDR3 reads CASSWKTGNTEAFF. The CDR3 coding sequence is TGTGCCAGCAGCTGGAAGACAGGGAACACTGAAGCTTTCTTT.

With respect to this clone: Sequence at one end of the junction differs from germline and may be a read error. The chain uses TRBV7-7 and TRBJ2-2, with D possibly matching TRBD2 (6 bases). The germline CDR1 and CDR2 sequences are SSHAT and FNYEAQ (reference sequence). There are 13 residues in the CDR3. CDR3 loop: CASSRRATGELFF. CDR3 nucleotides: TGTGCTAGCAGTAGGAGGGCGACCGGGGAGCTGTTTTTT.

Only one count was recorded for this clone. This chain links TRBV10-3 with TRBJ2-3; 9 bases fit TRBD1. V lost 6 bases and J lost 3; bases outside the gene matches: 7. This CDR3 comprises 15 residues. Germline-derived CDR1 and CDR2 are ENHRY and SYGVKD. CDR3 sequence reads: CAIRGLGTGTDTQYF. The CDR3 DNA reads TGTGCCATCAGAGGCCTTGGGACAGGGACAGATACGCAGTATTTT.

The rearrangement uses TRBV6-5 and TRBJ2-7, with 8 bases matching TRBD2. The CDR3 consists of 15 residues. V was pared by 4 bases and J by 0 bases, with 5 bases of the junction left unmatched. Germline V gene data show CDR1 as MNHEY and CDR2 as SVGAGI. The CDR3 sequence: CASSSPGLGSYEQYF. Written as DNA, the CDR3 is TGTGCCAGCAGTTCCCCGGGACTAGGCTCCTACGAGCAGTACTTC.

V usage is TRBV7-6 and J usage is TRBJ1-4; D not resolved. The CDR3 spans 15 residues. V was clipped by 1 base and J by 2 bases, with 8 bases between them. The V gene's germline CDR1 is SGHVS and CDR2 FNYEAQ. Here the CDR3 reads CASSLGTSTNEKLFF. The CDR3 DNA reads TGTGCCAGCAGCTTAGGGACGTCTACTAATGAAAAACTGTTTTTT.

V and J are TRBV11-2 and TRBJ2-2; D is undetermined. The CDR3 contains 15 residues. Between the trimmed V and J ends, which lost 3 bases and 1 base, there was a span of 9 bases. Germline CDR1 SGHAT, CDR2 FQNNGV. The CDR3: CASSFTAKNTGELFF. The DNA for the CDR3 is TGTGCCAGCAGCTTCACAGCTAAGAACACCGGGGAGCTGTTTTTT.

Turning to this clone: The same CDR3 can be traced to other DNA sequences in this sample. The gene calls are TRBV6-1 and TRBJ2-7, with D unclear. Germline assignment: CDR1 MNHNS and CDR2 SASEGT. The CDR3 sequence is 12 residues long. V lost 1 base, J lost 1 base, and 2 bases lay in between. In nucleotides, the CDR3 is TGTGCCAGCAGTGAAGGGTCCTACGAGCAGTACTTC. Protein: CASSEGSYEQYF.

The chain has TRBV10-1 and TRBJ2-1; 10 nucleotides line up with TRBD1. The trim removed 7 bases at V and 6 bases at J, leaving 3 bases unmatched. From germline, CDR1 is WNHNN and CDR2 SYGVQD (reference sequence). This CDR3 is 13 amino acids long. The CDR3 sequence: CASNRDRGNEQFF. As DNA, the CDR3 is TGCGCCAGCAATCGGGACAGGGGCAATGAGCAGTTCTTC.

V is TRBV10-3 and J is TRBJ2-1; D may be TRBD2 (5 bases). Germline V CDR1 and CDR2: ENHRY, SYGVKD. The ends were cut back, 4 bases at V and 0 bases at J, with 13 bases in the middle. CDR3 length equals 16 residues. This CDR3 reads CAISGGAASSYNEQFF. The CDR3, as DNA: TGTGCCATCAGTGGGGGAGCTGCAAGCTCCTACAATGAGCAGTTCTTC.

V usage is TRBV5-5 and J usage is TRBJ1-5; D unresolved. Germline assignment: CDR1 SGHKS and CDR2 YYEKEE (reference sequence). The CDR3 totals 14 residues. The V end lost 2 bases, the J end lost 7 bases, and 13 bases lay between the germline ends. Written as DNA, the CDR3 is TGTGCCAGCAGCTTAGACCAGCAGGACCAGCCCCAGCATTTT. This gives the protein CASSLDQQDQPQHF.

The chain recombines TRBV19 with TRBJ1-1; no clear D gene. V lost 4 bases, J lost 1 base, and 10 bases lay in between. The CDR3 length is 14 residues. The germline gives CDR1 LNHDA, CDR2 SQIVND (reference sequence). CDR3: CASSTTWENTEAFF. CDR3 DNA: TGTGCCAGTAGTACCACATGGGAGAACACTGAAGCTTTCTTT.